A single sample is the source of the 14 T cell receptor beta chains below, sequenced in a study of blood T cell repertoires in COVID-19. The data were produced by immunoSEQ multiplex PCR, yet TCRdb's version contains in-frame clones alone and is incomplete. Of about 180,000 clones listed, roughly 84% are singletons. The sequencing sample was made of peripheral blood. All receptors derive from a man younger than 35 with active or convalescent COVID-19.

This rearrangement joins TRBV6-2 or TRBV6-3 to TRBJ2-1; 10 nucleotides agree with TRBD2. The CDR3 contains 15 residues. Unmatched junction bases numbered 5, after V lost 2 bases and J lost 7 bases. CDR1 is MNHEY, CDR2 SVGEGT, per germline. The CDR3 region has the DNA TGTGCCAGCAGTTACACAGCGGGGGGGAGAAATGAGCAGTTCTTC. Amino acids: CASSYTAGGRNEQFF.

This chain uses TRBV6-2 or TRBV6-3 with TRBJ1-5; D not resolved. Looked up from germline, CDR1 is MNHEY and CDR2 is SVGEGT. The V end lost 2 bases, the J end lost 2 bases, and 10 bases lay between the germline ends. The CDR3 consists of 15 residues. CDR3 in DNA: TGTGCCAGCAGTTACAGAATTGCGGGCAATCAGCCCCAGCATTTT. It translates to CASSYRIAGNQPQHF.

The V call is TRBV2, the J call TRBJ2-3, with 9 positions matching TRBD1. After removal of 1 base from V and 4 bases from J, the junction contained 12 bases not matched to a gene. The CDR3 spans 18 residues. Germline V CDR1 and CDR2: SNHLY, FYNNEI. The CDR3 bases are TGTGCCAGCAGTGAAGGGTGGGGTTGGGGACAGGGATCAGATACGCAGTATTTT. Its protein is CASSEGWGWGQGSDTQYF.

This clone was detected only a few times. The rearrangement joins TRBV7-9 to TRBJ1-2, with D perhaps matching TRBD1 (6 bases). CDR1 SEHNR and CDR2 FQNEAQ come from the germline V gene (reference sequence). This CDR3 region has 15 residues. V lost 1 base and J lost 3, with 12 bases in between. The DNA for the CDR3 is TGTGCCAGCAGCTTAGAACAGGGAAGGTACTATGGCTACACCTTC. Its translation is CASSLEQGRYYGYTF.

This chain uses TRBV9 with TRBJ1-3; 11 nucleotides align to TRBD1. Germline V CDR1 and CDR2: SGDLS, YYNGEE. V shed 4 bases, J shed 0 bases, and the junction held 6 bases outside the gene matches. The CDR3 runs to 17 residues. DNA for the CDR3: TGTGCCAGCAGCCTTGGGACAGGGGGAAACTCTGGAAACACCATATATTTT. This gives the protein CASSLGTGGNSGNTIYF. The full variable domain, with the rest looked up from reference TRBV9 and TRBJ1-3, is DSGVTQTPKHLITATGQRVTLRCSPRSGDLSVYWYQQSLDQGLQFLIQYYNGEERAKGNILERFSAQQFPDLHSELNLSSLELGDSALYFCASSLGTGGNSGNTIYFGEGSWLTVV.

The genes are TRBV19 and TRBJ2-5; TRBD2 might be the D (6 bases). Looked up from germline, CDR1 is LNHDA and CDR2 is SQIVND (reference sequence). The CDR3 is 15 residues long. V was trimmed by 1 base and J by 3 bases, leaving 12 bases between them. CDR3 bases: TGTGCCAGTAGTATAGTTGGAGGGTTCGAAGAGACCCAGTACTTC. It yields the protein CASSIVGGFEETQYF. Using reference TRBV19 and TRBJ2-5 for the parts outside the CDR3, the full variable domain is DGGITQSPKYLFRKEGQNVTLSCEQNLNHDAMYWYRQDPGQGLRLIYYSQIVNDFQKGDIAEGYSVSREKKESFPLTVTSAQKNPTAFYLCASSIVGGFEETQYFGPGTRLLVL.

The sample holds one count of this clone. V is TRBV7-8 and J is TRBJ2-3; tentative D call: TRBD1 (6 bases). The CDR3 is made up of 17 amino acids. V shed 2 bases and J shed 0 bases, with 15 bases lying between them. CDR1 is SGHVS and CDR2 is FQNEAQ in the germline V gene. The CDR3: CASSLKQGTPSTDTQYF. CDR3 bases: TGTGCCAGCAGCTTAAAACAAGGGACACCCAGCACAGATACGCAGTATTTT.

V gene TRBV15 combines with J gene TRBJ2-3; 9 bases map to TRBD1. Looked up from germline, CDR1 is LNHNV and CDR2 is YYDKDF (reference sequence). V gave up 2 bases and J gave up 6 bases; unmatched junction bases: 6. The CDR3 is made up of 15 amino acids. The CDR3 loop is CATSRRQGTGDTQYF. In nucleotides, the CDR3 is TGTGCCACCAGCAGAAGACAGGGGACAGGGGATACGCAGTATTTT.

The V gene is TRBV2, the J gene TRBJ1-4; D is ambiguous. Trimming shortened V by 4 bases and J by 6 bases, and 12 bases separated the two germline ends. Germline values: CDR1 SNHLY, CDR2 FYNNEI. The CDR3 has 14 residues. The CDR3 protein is CASSVSRVDEKLFF. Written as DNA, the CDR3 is TGTGCCAGCAGTGTATCGAGGGTGGATGAAAAACTGTTTTTT.

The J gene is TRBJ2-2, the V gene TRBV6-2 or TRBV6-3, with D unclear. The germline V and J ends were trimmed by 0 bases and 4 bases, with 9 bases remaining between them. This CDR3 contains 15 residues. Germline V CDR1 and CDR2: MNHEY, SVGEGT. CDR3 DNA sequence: TGTGCCAGCAGTTACTCTAGGAGTGGCACCGGGGAGCTGTTTTTT. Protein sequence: CASSYSRSGTGELFF.

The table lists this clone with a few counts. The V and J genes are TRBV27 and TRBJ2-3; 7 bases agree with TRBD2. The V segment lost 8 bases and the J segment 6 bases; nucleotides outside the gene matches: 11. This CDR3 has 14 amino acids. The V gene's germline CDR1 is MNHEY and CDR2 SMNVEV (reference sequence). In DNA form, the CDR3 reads TGTGCCAGCGCCCCCCGGGAGGCGGCTGATACGCAGTATTTT. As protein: CASAPREAADTQYF.

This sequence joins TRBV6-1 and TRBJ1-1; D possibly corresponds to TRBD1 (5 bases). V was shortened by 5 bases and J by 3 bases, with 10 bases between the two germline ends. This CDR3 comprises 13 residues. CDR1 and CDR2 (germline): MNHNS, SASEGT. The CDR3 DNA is TGTGCCAGCAGTACGTCCAGGGACACTGAAGCTTTCTTT. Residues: CASSTSRDTEAFF.

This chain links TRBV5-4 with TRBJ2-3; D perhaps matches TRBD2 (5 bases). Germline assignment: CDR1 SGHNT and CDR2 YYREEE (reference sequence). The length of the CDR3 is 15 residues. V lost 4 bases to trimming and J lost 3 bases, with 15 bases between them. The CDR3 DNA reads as TGTGCCAGCAGCGGCGCCGTGAGGGCTACAGATACGCAGTATTTT. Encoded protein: CASSGAVRATDTQYF.

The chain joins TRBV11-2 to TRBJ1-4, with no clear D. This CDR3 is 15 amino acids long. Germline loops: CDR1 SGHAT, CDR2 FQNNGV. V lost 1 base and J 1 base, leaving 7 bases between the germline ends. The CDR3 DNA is TGTGCCAGCAGCTTAGTACGAGGAACTAATGAAAAACTGTTTTTT. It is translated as CASSLVRGTNEKLFF.